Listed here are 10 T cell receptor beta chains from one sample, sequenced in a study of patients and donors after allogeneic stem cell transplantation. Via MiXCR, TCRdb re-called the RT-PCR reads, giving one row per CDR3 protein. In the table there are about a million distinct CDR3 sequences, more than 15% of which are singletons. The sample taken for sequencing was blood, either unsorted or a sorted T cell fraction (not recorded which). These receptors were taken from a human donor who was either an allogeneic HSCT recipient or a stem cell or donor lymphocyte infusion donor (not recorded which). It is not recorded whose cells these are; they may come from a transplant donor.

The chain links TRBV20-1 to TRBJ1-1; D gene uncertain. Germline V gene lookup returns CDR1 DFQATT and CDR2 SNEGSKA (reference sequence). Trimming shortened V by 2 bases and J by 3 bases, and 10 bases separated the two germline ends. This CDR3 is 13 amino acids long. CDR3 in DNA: TGCAGTGCTAGAACGAGGGAGGACACTGAAGCTTTCTTT. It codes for CSARTREDTEAFF.

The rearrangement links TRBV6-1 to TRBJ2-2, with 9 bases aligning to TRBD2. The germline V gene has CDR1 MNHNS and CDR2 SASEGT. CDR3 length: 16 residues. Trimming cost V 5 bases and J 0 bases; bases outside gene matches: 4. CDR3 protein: CASSRLAVSNTGELFF. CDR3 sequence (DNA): TGTGCCAGCAGTCGACTAGCGGTCTCGAACACCGGGGAGCTGTTTTTT.

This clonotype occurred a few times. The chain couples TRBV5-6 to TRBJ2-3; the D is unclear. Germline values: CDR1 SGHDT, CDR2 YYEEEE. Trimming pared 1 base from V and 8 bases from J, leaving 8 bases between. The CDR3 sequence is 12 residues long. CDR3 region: CASSLRSPTQYF. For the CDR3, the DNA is TGTGCCAGCAGCTTGCGGAGCCCTACGCAGTATTTT.

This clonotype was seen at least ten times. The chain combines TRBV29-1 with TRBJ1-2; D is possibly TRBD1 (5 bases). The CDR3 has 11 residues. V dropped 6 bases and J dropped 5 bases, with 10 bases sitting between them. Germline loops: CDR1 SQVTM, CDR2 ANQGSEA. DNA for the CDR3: TGCAGCGTGCGGGACGAGTATGGCTACACCTTC. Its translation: CSVRDEYGYTF.

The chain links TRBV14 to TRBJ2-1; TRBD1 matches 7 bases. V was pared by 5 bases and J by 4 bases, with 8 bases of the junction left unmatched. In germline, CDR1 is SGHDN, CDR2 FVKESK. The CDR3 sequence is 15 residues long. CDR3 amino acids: CASSTTGVPYNEQFF. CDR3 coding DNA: TGTGCCAGCAGCACAACAGGGGTCCCGTACAATGAGCAGTTCTTC.

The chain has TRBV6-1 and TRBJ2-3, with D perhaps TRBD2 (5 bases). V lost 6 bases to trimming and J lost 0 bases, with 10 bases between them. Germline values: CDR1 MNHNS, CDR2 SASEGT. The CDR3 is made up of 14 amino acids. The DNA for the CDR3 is TGTGCCAGCAGACGGGGTACTAGCACAGATACGCAGTATTTT. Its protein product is CASRRGTSTDTQYF.

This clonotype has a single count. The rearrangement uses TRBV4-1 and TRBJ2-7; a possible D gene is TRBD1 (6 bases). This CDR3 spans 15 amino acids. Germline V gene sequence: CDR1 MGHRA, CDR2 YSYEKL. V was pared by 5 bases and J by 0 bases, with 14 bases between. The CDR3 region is CASSKLRGISYEQYF. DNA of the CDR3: TGCGCCAGCAGCAAACTCAGGGGCATCTCCTACGAGCAGTACTTC.

The DNA for the CDR3 is TGTGCCAGCAGCTCCCACGGCGTCGGCAGGGCAGATACGCAGTATTTT. Translated, it gives CASSSHGVGRADTQYF. V and J are TRBV5-6 and TRBJ2-3; TRBD1 might be the D (5 bases). V was shortened by 3 bases and J by 4 bases, with 18 bases between the two germline ends. The CDR3 totals 16 residues. Germline-derived CDR1 and CDR2 are SGHDT and YYEEEE. Looking up the rest from reference TRBV5-6 and TRBJ2-3 gives the full variable domain: DAGVTQSPTHLIKTRGQQVTLRCSPKSGHDTVSWYQQALGQGPQFIFQYYEEEERQRGNFPDRFSGHQFPNYSSELNVNALLLGDSALYLCASSSHGVGRADTQYFGPGTRLTVL.

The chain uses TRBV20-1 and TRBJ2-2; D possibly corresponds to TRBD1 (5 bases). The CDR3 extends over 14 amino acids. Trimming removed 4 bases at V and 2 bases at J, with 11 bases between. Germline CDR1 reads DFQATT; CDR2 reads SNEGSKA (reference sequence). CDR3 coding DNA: TGCAGTGCTACCAGGGAAGGAAACACCGGGGAGCTGTTTTTT. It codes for CSATREGNTGELFF.

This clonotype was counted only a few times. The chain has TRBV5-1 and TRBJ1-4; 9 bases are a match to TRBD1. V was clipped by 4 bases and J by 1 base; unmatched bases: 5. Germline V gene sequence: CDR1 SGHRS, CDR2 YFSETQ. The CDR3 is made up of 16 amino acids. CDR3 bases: TGCGCCAGCAGCCTCCCGGACAGGGGAACTAATGAAAAACTGTTTTTT. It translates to CASSLPDRGTNEKLFF.